The 5 T cell receptor beta chains in this list originate from one sample, sequenced in a study of cytotoxic CD8 clonotypes in ibrutinib-treated CLL. Method: immunoSEQ multiplex PCR; TCRdb's copy keeps in-frame clones and lacks some. Seen here are approximately 100,000 clones, 70% to 85% observed once, and the top ten hold about 29%. Here the sequenced sample was PBMCs, taken after 12 months of ibrutinib treatment. The receptors derive from a human donor with chronic lymphocytic leukemia.

The chain links TRBV7-9 to TRBJ1-1; D is perhaps TRBD1 (5 bases). CDR3 length: 14 amino acids. The V end was cut by 5 bases, the J end by 4 bases, with 14 bases between. CDR1 is SEHNR, CDR2 FQNEAQ, per germline (reference sequence). The CDR3 reads CASSLGQMSTEAFF. CDR3 DNA: TGTGCCAGCAGCCTCGGACAAATGAGCACTGAAGCTTTCTTT.

This clone showed up just a few times. At one boundary the junction diverges from the germline segment, which might be a read error. The V gene is TRBV5-1, the J gene TRBJ2-7; D is unclear. This CDR3 is 11 amino acids long. The germline gives CDR1 SGHRS, CDR2 YFSETQ. The CDR3 loop reads CASRLDHEQYF. The DNA for the CDR3 is TGCGCCAGCAGATTGGACCACGAGCAGTACTTC.

The chain joins TRBV27 to TRBJ2-7, with 11 bases that match TRBD2. J was trimmed by 2 bases and V by 3 bases; bases with no gene match: 9. The CDR3 loop spans 17 amino acids. Looked up from germline, CDR1 is MNHEY and CDR2 is SMNVEV (reference sequence). The CDR3 DNA reads TGTGCCAGCAGTTTCCACGCTAGCGGGGGGTTTACCTACGAGCAGTACTTC. It specifies CASSFHASGGFTYEQYF.

This clone is a singleton in its sample. The rearrangement uses TRBV9 and TRBJ1-2, with TRBD1 matching 7 bases. Germline V lookup: CDR1 SGDLS, CDR2 YYNGEE. The junction had 8 bases not matched to a gene; V was cut back by 3 bases and J by 6 bases. This CDR3 is 14 amino acids long. CDR3 protein: CASSAAGGSDGYTF. The CDR3 DNA is TGTGCCAGCAGCGCCGCAGGGGGATCCGATGGCTACACCTTC.

The chain is built from TRBV13 and TRBJ2-3; D is possibly TRBD1 or TRBD2 (6 bases each). From germline, CDR1 is PRHDT and CDR2 FYEKMQ (reference sequence). CDR3 length: 15 residues. V shed 5 bases and J shed 5 bases, with 17 bases lying between them. CDR3 sequence (DNA): TGTGCCAGCAGCCTGGATGGGGGGCCGGGAGATACGCAGTATTTT. This encodes CASSLDGGPGDTQYF.